These 17 T cell receptor beta chains came from one sample sequenced in a study of blood T cells in healthy people across ages. A second roughly 6 to 12 cycle PCR used barcoded and J-beta primers. TCRdb used MiXCR to reprocess the 5' RACE reads, holding one entry per CDR3 protein. The table includes more than 800,000 distinct CDR3 sequences, more than 40% detected once. Sequencing was performed on blood. Source of these receptors: an older woman in good health.

In nucleotides, the CDR3 is TGCGCCAGCAGCTCCGACGCGTTATACTCCTACGAGCAGTACTTC. It yields the protein CASSSDALYSYEQYF. The gene calls are TRBV5-1 and TRBJ2-7, with unresolved D. The V end lost 3 bases, the J end lost 0 bases, and 13 bases lay between the germline ends. Germline lookup yields CDR1 SGHRS and CDR2 YFSETQ. This CDR3 has 15 residues.

The chain recombines TRBV27 with TRBJ2-1, with D tentatively TRBD2 (5 bases). This CDR3 comprises 12 residues. The germline V gene encodes CDR1 MNHEY and CDR2 SMNVEV (reference sequence). The ends were cut back, 5 bases at V and 9 bases at J, with 11 bases in the middle. CDR3 residues: CASSLPGIEQFF. As DNA, the CDR3 is TGTGCCAGCAGTCTCCCCGGGATTGAGCAGTTCTTC.

The J gene is TRBJ2-3, the V gene TRBV27, with D unclear. Deletions cut 2 bases from V and 0 bases from J, with 9 bases between. Germline CDR1 is MNHEY and CDR2 is SMNVEV (reference sequence). There are 15 residues in the CDR3. Here the CDR3 DNA reads TGTGCCAGCAGTTTAACCCTAGGGAGCACAGATACGCAGTATTTT. It is translated as CASSLTLGSTDTQYF.

This clonotype was seen a handful of times. As DNA, the CDR3 is TGCGCCAGCAGCTTGGTAGCAGTGGAACTTGGCTACACCTTC. Amino acid sequence: CASSLVAVELGYTF. This chain joins TRBV5-1 and TRBJ1-2; D not certain. Germline CDR1 reads SGHRS; CDR2 reads YFSETQ. V lost 0 bases to trimming and J lost 7 bases, with 13 bases between them. This CDR3 spans 14 amino acids.

Regarding this clonotype: Sequence at one end of the junction differs from germline and may be a read error. V and J are TRBV7-9 and TRBJ2-1; the D gene could be TRBD1 or TRBD2 (5 bases each). Germline CDR1 and CDR2: SEHNR and FQNEAQ (reference sequence). This CDR3 has 15 residues. The CDR3 sequence: CASSLPGPLYKEQFF. In nucleotides, the CDR3 is TGTGCCAGCAGCTTACCGGGACCACTATACAAGGAGCAGTTCTTC.

V is TRBV20-1 and J is TRBJ2-1; tentatively, D is TRBD1 or TRBD2 (5 bases each). From germline, CDR1 is DFQATT and CDR2 SNEGSKA (reference sequence). CDR3 length: 15 amino acids. The V end was cut by 3 bases, the J end by 0 bases, with 12 bases between. This CDR3 is CSASRDVSSYNEQFF. CDR3 bases: TGCAGTGCTAGCCGGGACGTAAGCTCCTACAATGAGCAGTTCTTC.

The rearrangement uses TRBV27 and TRBJ2-4; 8 nucleotides line up with TRBD2. The J call may be faulty, since TRBJ2-7 better matches the DNA end. The V gene's germline CDR1 is MNHEY and CDR2 SMNVEV (reference sequence). The CDR3 has 14 amino acids. In DNA form, the CDR3 reads TGTGCCAGCAGTACGGCGGGAGGAGGCTACGAGCAGTACTTC. Translating gives CASSTAGGGYEQYF.

The V and J genes are TRBV2 and TRBJ1-5; perhaps TRBD1 as D (5 bases). V lost 5 bases and J 10 bases, leaving 15 bases between the germline ends. The germline V gene encodes CDR1 SNHLY and CDR2 FYNNEI. The CDR3 has 13 residues. The CDR3 region is CASSSSGRQPQHF. CDR3 in DNA: TGTGCCAGCAGTTCTTCAGGGCGCCAACCCCAGCATTTT.

This chain uses TRBV20-1 with TRBJ2-2; D gene unclear. The germline CDR1 and CDR2 sequences are DFQATT and SNEGSKA (reference sequence). The V end was cut by 5 bases, the J end by 6 bases, with 16 bases between. The CDR3 contains 14 residues. The CDR3 bases are TGCAGTGCTGCCAGAAAGTTGTTGTCCGGGGAGCTGTTTTTT. Encoded protein: CSAARKLLSGELFF.

The genes are TRBV15 and TRBJ2-6; D gene ambiguous. V gave up 4 bases and J gave up 2 bases, with 9 bases separating them. Germline V gives CDR1 LNHNV, CDR2 YYDKDF (reference sequence). The CDR3 sequence is 15 residues long. CDR3 amino acids: CATSTALAGANVLTF. In DNA form, the CDR3 reads TGTGCCACCAGCACGGCCCTCGCTGGGGCCAACGTCCTGACTTTC.

This clonotype was counted a few times. The CDR3 DNA is TGTGCCAGCAGCTTACCGGGGATTAATGAAAAACTGTTTTTT. Its translation: CASSLPGINEKLFF. This chain joins TRBV7-9 and TRBJ1-4; no reliable D call. Germline V lookup: CDR1 SEHNR, CDR2 FQNEAQ (reference sequence). The length of the CDR3 is 14 residues. Trimming removed 2 bases from V and 4 bases from J, with 8 bases in between. The full variable domain, completed using reference TRBV7-9 and TRBJ1-4, is DTGVSQNPRHKITKRGQNVTFRCDPISEHNRLYWYRQTLGQGPEFLTYFQNEAQLEKSRLLSDRFSAERPKGSFSTLEIQRTEQGDSAMYLCASSLPGINEKLFFGSGTQLSVL.

This clonotype has only a few counts. The J gene is TRBJ2-7, the V gene TRBV6-2 or TRBV6-3; D not certain. There are 13 residues in the CDR3. Germline-derived CDR1 and CDR2 are MNHEY and SVGEGT. Trimming took off 0 bases at V and 3 bases at J, with 6 bases between the two ends. The DNA for the CDR3 is TGTGCCAGCAGTTACTCGACTTACTACGAGCAGTACTTC. It yields the protein CASSYSTYYEQYF.

The chain uses TRBV15 and TRBJ2-7; D unclear. Trimming left V 8 bases short and J 0 bases short, with 14 bases between. Germline assignment: CDR1 LNHNV and CDR2 YYDKDF (reference sequence). The length of the CDR3 is 14 residues. This CDR3 reads CATADTPSSYEQYF. In nucleotides, the CDR3 is TGTGCCACCGCCGACACACCGAGCTCCTACGAGCAGTACTTC.

The chain recombines TRBV27 with TRBJ2-1; D is possibly TRBD2 (7 bases). CDR3 length: 15 residues. The germline gives CDR1 MNHEY, CDR2 SMNVEV (reference sequence). V gave up 4 bases and J gave up 13 bases, with 23 bases separating them. CDR3 coding DNA: TGTGCCAGCAGTTACGGGGGGCGCCTCCAAGAGACCCAGTTCTTC. This sequence encodes CASSYGGRLQETQFF.

This clonotype has more than one count but fewer than ten. The chain joins TRBV11-2 to TRBJ2-7; 7 bases map to TRBD1. Germline V CDR1 and CDR2: SGHAT, FQNNGV. After removal of 4 bases from V and 5 bases from J, the junction contained 11 bases not matched to a gene. The length of the CDR3 is 15 residues. The CDR3: CASSSKQGVGHEQYF. In nucleotides, the CDR3 is TGTGCCAGCAGCTCCAAGCAGGGGGTCGGCCACGAGCAGTACTTC.

The chain employs TRBV6-1 and TRBJ2-5, with 7 nucleotides matching TRBD1. Germline V gene lookup returns CDR1 MNHNS and CDR2 SASEGT. The CDR3 has 13 amino acids. V lost 4 bases to trimming and J lost 4 bases; unmatched junction nucleotides: 3. This chain's CDR3 is CASSAGTAETQYF. The CDR3 DNA reads TGTGCCAGCAGTGCCGGGACAGCAGAGACCCAGTACTTC.

The chain joins TRBV4-1 to TRBJ2-1, with 11 bases fitting TRBD2. CDR1 and CDR2 from the germline V gene are MGHRA and YSYEKL. With V trimmed by 1 base and J by 0 bases, 2 bases remained unmatched. This CDR3 region has 17 residues. Written as DNA, the CDR3 is TGCGCCAGCAGCCAAGCCGGGACTAGCGGCTCCTACAATGAGCAGTTCTTC. Amino acids: CASSQAGTSGSYNEQFF.